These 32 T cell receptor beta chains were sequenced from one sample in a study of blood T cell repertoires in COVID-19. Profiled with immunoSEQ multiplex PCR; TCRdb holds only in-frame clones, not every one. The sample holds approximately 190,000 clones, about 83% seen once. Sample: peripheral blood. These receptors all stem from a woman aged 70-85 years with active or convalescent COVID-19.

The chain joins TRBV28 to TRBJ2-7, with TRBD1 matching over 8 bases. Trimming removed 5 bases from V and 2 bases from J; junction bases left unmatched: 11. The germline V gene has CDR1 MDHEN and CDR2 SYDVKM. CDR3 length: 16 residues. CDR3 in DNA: TGTGCCAGCAGTACCTCCACTGGACAGGGCCCCTACGAGCAGTACTTC. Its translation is CASSTSTGQGPYEQYF. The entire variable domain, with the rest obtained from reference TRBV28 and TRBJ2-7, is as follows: DVKVTQSSRYLVKRTGEKVFLECVQDMDHENMFWYRQDPGLGLRLIYFSYDVKMKEKGDIPEGYSVSREKKERFSLILESASTNQTSMYLCASSTSTGQGPYEQYFGPGTRLTVT.

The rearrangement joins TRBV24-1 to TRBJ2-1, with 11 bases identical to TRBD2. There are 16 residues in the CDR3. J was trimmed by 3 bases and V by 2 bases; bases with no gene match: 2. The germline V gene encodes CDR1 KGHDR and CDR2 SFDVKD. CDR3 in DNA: TGTGCCACCAGTGATTCACTAGCGGGGGACTACAATGAGCAGTTCTTC. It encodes CATSDSLAGDYNEQFF.

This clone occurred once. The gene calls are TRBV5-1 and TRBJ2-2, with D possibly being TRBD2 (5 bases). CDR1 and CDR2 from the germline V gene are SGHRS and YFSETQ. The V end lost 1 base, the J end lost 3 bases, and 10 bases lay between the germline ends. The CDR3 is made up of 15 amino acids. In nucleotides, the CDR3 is TGCGCCAGCAGCTTGATCGGGATACACACCGGGGAGCTGTTTTTT. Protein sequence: CASSLIGIHTGELFF.

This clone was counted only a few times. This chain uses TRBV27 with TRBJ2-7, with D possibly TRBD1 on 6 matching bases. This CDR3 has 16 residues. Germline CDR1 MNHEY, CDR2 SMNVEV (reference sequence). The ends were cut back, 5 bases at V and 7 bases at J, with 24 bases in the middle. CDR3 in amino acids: CASSPQQTGPIGEQYF. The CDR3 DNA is TGTGCCAGCAGTCCACAGCAGACAGGACCCATTGGGGAGCAGTACTTC.

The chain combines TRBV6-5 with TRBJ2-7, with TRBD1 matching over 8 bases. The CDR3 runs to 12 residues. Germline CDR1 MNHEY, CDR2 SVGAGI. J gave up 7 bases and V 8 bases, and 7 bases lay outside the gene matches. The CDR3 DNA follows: TGTGCCAGCTGGACAGGGTTGGGGGAGCAGTACTTC. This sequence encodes CASWTGLGEQYF.

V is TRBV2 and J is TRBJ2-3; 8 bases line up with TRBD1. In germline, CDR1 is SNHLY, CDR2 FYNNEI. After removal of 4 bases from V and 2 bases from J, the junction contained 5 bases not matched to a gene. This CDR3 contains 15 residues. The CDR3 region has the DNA TGTGCCAGCAGTGTAGGACAGGGTCCCACAGATACGCAGTATTTT. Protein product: CASSVGQGPTDTQYF.

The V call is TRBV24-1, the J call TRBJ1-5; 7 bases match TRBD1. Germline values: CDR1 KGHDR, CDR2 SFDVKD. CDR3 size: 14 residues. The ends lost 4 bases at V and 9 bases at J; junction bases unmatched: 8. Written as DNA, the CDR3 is TGTGCCACCAGTGAACCTTTTGACAGGGCGCCCCAGCATTTT. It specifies CATSEPFDRAPQHF.

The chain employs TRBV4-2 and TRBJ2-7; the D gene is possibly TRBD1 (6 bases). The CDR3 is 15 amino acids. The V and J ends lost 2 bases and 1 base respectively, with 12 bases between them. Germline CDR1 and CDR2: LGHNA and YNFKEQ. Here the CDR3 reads CASSQTPQGSYEQYF. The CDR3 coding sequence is TGTGCCAGCAGCCAAACGCCCCAGGGGTCCTACGAGCAGTACTTC.

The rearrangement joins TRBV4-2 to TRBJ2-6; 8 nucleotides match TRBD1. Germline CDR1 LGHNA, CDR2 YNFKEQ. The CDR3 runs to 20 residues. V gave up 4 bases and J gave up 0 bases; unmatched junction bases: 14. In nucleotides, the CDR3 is TGTGCCAGCAGCCCCCAGGAGGGGAAGGGACAGGCCTCTGGGGCCAACGTCCTGACTTTC. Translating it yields CASSPQEGKGQASGANVLTF.

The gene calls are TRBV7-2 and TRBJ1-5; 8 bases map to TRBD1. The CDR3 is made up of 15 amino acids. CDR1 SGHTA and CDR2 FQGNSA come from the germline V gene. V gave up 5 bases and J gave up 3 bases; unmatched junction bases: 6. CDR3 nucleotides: TGTGCCAGCAGCCCGGGGACAGGCCTCAATCAGCCCCAGCATTTT. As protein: CASSPGTGLNQPQHF.

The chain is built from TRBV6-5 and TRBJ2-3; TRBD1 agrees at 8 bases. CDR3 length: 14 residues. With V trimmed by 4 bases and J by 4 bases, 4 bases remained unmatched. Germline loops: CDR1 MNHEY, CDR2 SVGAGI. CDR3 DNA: TGTGCCAGCAGTTTAACAGGGGGGTCAGATACGCAGTATTTT. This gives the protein CASSLTGGSDTQYF.

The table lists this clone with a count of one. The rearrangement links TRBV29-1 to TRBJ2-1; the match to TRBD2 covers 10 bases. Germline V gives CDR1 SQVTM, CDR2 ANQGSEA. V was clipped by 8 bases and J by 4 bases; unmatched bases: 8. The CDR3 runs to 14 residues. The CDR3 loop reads CSSEAGGLYNEQFF. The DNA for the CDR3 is TGCAGCTCCGAAGCGGGAGGGTTGTACAATGAGCAGTTCTTC.

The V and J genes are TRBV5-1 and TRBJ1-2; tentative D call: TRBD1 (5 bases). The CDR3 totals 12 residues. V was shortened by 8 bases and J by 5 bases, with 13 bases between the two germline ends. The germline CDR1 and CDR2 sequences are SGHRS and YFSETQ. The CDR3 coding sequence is TGCGCCAGTAAAGGTGGGGCATATGGCTACACCTTC. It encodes CASKGGAYGYTF.

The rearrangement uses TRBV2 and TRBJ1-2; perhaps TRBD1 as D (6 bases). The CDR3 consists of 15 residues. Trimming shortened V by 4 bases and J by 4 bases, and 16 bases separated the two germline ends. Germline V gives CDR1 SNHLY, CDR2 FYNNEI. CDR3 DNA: TGTGCCAGCAGTGGTAGCGCAACAGGGCTCTATGGCTACACCTTC. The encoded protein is CASSGSATGLYGYTF.

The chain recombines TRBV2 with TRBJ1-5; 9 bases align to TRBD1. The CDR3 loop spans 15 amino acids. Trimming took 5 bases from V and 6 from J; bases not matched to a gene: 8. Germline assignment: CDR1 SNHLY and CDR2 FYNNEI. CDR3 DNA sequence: TGTGCCAGCAGTCCACAGGGGGCCGAAAGTCAGCCCCAGCATTTT. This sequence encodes CASSPQGAESQPQHF. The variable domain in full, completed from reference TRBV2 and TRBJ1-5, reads EPEVTQTPSHQVTQMGQEVILRCVPISNHLYFYWYRQILGQKVEFLVSFYNNEISEKSEIFDDQFSVERPDGSNFTLKIRSTKLEDSAMYFCASSPQGAESQPQHFGDGTRLSIL.

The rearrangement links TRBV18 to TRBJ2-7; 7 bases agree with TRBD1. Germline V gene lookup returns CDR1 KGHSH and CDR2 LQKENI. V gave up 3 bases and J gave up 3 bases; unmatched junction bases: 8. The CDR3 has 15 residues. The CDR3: CASSPSAGTVYEQYF. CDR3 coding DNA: TGTGCCAGCTCACCGTCGGCCGGGACAGTCTACGAGCAGTACTTC.

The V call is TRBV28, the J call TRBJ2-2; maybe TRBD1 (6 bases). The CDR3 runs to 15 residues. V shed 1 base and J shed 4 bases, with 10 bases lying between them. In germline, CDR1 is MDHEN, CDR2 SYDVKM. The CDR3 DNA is TGTGCCAGCAGTTTATATACAGGGCGCACCGGGGAGCTGTTTTTT. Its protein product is CASSLYTGRTGELFF.

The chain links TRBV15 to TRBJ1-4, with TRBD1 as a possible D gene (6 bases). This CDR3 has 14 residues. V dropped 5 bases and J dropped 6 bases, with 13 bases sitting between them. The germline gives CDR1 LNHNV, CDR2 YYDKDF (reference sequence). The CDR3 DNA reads TGTGCCACCAGCGGGGGCCTTATTGATGAAAAACTGTTTTTT. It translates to CATSGGLIDEKLFF. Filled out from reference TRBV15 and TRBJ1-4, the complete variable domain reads DAMVIQNPRYQVTQFGKPVTLSCSQTLNHNVMYWYQQKSSQAPKLLFHYYDKDFNNEADTPDNFQSRRPNTSFCFLDIRSPGLGDTAMYLCATSGGLIDEKLFFGSGTQLSVL.

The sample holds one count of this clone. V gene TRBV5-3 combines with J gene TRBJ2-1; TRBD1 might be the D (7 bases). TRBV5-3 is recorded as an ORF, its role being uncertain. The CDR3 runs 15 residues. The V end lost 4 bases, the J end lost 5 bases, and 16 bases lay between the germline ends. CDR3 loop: CARSTGAPGDNEQFF. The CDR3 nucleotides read TGTGCCAGAAGCACAGGGGCCCCGGGGGACAATGAGCAGTTCTTC.

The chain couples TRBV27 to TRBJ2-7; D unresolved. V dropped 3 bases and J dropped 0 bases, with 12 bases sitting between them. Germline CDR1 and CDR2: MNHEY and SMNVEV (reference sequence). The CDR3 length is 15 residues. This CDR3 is CASSFSGLSSYEQYF. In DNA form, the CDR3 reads TGTGCCAGCAGTTTCTCAGGCTTGAGCTCCTACGAGCAGTACTTC.

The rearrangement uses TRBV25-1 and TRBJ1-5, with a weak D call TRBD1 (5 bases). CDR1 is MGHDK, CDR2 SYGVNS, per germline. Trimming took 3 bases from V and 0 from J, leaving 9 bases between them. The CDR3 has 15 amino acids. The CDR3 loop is CASSDDSYSNQPQHF. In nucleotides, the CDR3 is TGTGCCAGCAGTGACGACAGTTATAGCAATCAGCCCCAGCATTTT.

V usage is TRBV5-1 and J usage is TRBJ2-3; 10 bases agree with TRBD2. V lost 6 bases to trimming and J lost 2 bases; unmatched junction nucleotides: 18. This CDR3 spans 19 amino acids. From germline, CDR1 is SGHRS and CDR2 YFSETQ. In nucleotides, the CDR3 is TGCGCCAGCATGCGTTCTACTAGCGGGAATTACCCCCCCACAGATACGCAGTATTTT. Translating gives CASMRSTSGNYPPTDTQYF.

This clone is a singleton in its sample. The CDR3 DNA follows: TGTGCCACTCCAGGGGGCTTGAACACTGAAGCTTTCTTT. This codes for CATPGGLNTEAFF. The chain carries TRBV18 and TRBJ1-1, with 8 nucleotides matching TRBD1. This CDR3 region has 13 residues. J gave up 0 bases and V 10 bases, and 4 bases lay outside the gene matches. Germline lookup yields CDR1 KGHSH and CDR2 LQKENI.

The CDR3 region is CASSLSASFPQETQYF. The CDR3, as DNA: TGTGCCAGCAGTTTATCGGCTAGCTTCCCACAGGAGACCCAGTACTTC. J is TRBJ2-5 and V is TRBV27; D possibly corresponds to TRBD2 (5 bases). CDR1 MNHEY and CDR2 SMNVEV come from the germline V gene (reference sequence). The CDR3 runs 16 residues. Trimming cost V 0 bases and J 5 bases, with 16 bases left between them.

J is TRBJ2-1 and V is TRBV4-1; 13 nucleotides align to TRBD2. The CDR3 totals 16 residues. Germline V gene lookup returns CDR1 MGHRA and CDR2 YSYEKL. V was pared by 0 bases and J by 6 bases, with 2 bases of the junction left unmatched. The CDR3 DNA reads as TGCGCCAGCAGCCAAGATCGACTAGCGGGAGGCAATGAGCAGTTCTTC. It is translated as CASSQDRLAGGNEQFF.

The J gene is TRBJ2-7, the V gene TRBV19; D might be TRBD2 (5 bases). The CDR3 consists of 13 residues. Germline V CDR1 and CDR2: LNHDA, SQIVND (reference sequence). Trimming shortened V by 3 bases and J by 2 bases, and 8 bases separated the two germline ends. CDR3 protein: CASSMGSAYEQYF. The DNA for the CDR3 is TGTGCCAGTAGTATGGGTAGCGCCTACGAGCAGTACTTC.

The CDR3 nucleotides are TGTGCCAGCACCGCCGGGACTAGCGCCCTGAGATCCTACAATGAGCAGTTCTTC. As protein: CASTAGTSALRSYNEQFF. The chain combines TRBV27 with TRBJ2-1; 10 nucleotides agree with TRBD2. CDR1 is MNHEY and CDR2 is SMNVEV in the germline V gene (reference sequence). The CDR3 is 18 amino acids. With V trimmed by 7 bases and J by 1 base, 13 bases remained unmatched.

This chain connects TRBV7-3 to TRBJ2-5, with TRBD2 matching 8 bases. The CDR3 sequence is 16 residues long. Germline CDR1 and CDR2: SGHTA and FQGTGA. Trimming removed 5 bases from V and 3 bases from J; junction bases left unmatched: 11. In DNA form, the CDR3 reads TGTGCCAGCAGCCCAAACGGACTAGCCGGAAAAGAGACCCAGTACTTC. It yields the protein CASSPNGLAGKETQYF.

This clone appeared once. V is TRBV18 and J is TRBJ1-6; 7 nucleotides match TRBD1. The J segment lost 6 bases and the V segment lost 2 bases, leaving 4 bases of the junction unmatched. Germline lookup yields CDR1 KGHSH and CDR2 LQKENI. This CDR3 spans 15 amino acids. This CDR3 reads CASSPDRVPNSPLHF. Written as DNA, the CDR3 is TGTGCCAGCTCACCAGACAGGGTACCTAATTCACCCCTCCACTTT.

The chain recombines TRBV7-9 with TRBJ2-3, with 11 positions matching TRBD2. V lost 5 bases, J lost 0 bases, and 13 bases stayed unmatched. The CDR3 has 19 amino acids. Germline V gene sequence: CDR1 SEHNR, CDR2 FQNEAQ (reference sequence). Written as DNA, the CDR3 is TGTGCCAGCAGCCTTCGACCCGGACTAGCGGGCATTAGCACAGATACGCAGTATTTT. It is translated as CASSLRPGLAGISTDTQYF.

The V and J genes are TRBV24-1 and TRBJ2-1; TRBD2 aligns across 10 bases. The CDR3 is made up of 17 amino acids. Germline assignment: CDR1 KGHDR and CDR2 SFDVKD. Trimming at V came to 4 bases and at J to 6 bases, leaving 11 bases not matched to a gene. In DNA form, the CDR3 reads TGTGCCACCAGTGACTCAACCGGGACTAGCGCGATCAATGAGCAGTTCTTC. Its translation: CATSDSTGTSAINEQFF.

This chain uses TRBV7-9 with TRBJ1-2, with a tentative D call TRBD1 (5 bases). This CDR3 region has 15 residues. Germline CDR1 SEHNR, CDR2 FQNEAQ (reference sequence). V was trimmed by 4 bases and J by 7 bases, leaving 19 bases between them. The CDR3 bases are TGTGCCAGCAGCTGGGGCGGACCCCCATTTACTGGCTACACCTTC. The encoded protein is CASSWGGPPFTGYTF. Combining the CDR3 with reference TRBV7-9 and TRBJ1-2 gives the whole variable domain DTGVSQNPRHKITKRGQNVTFRCDPISEHNRLYWYRQTLGQGPEFLTYFQNEAQLEKSRLLSDRFSAERPKGSFSTLEIQRTEQGDSAMYLCASSWGGPPFTGYTFGSGTRLTVV.